This section outlines one T cell receptor (beta chain) sequence together with its context. The sample comes from a study of control samples from healthy donors and cancer patients. V was shortened by 6 bases and J by 7 bases, with 15 bases between the two germline ends. CDR3 length: 13 amino acids. Germline CDR1 is SNHLY and CDR2 is FYNNEI. Generated by immunoSEQ multiplex PCR, the TCRdb table keeps only in-frame clones and is missing some. The table lists 150,000 to 200,000 clones, almost 90% of them singletons, with nearly 5% in the top ten. V gene TRBV2 combines with J gene TRBJ1-2; no firm D call. What was sequenced was blood. The TCR comes from a woman aged 25 to 39 in good health. The CDR3, as DNA: TGTGCCAGCAGGGGAGGAACAGCGCCTGGCTACACCTTC. Protein product: CASRGGTAPGYTF.